This TCR beta chain is drawn from a study of T cell repertoires in cytomegalovirus infection. Study overall: Shared public TCR beta signatures pointed to both CMV infection and a matching HLA type.

From the reads, TCRdb called clonotypes with MiXCR, one entry per CDR3 protein. The profile shows about 130,000 distinct CDR3 sequences, more than 20% of them singletons. Study-level points and caveats: In two of eight donors, the top clonotype was HLA-C-restricted CMV-specific. Summed frequency of public TCR beta families distinguished CMV carriers with the relevant HLA.

CDR1 is SGHVS, CDR2 FNYEAQ, per germline. The CDR3 is made up of 15 amino acids. V lost 8 bases to trimming and J lost 4 bases; unmatched junction nucleotides: 9. As regards this clonotype: The antigen is not known.

Specimen: PBMCs, sequenced either directly or after in vitro stimulation (not recorded which). This chain connects TRBV7-6 to TRBJ2-2; 8 bases are shared with TRBD2. The TCR comes from a human donor in good health (CMV status not recorded). Some clones in this sample may be carry-over from other donors' samples. The CDR3 loop reads CASSSPGGSTGELFF. The CDR3 DNA sequence: TGTGCCAGCTCCTCACCGGGGGGGAGCACCGGGGAGCTGTTTTTT.